This T cell receptor (beta chain) was obtained from a study of cytomegalovirus exposure and HLA in healthy donors. Remarks on this clone: Its target is unknown.

The study ran its PCR with 60 Vbeta and 13 Jbeta primers. Some clones are missing from TCRdb's copy, which holds only in-frame ones; the method was immunoSEQ multiplex PCR. Seen in this sample are fewer than 100,000 clones; the ten most common clones hold 3.8%. Study-wide findings and caveats: Most TCR sequences were uncommon, yet certain public TCRs appeared in many donors. As confirmed in vitro, a few CMV-associated chains were specific for CMV antigens.

This CDR3 comprises 15 residues. Germline loops: CDR1 MDHEN, CDR2 SYDVKM. V dropped 2 bases and J dropped 6; count of bases not matched to a gene: 1. Sequenced sample: PBMCs. The sequence was obtained from a man between 18 and 29 years old in good health and CMV-seropositive. The rearrangement uses TRBV28 and TRBJ2-2; 12 bases fit TRBD2. CDR3 nucleotide sequence: TGTGCCAGCAGTTTAAGACTAGCGGGGGCCGGGGAGCTGTTTTTT. As protein: CASSLRLAGAGELFF.